This TCR beta chain was sequenced for a study of T cells after yellow fever vaccination. In the case of this clonotype: Its specificity is unknown.

The CDR3 loop spans 17 amino acids. The germline V gene has CDR1 ENHRY and CDR2 SYGVKD. Deletions cut 2 bases from V and 4 bases from J, with 17 bases between. General study results and limits: The CD4 and CD8 compartments had a small share of their clonotypes in common. Post-booster samples contained most primary-vaccination clones (more than 95% CD4, about 90% CD8). Repertoires sorted by FACS could include abundant clonotypes that are contaminants from the bulk population.

A 5'RACE template-switching step, the method used to make TCR cDNA, added a universal primer site and UMIs. From the 5' RACE reads, TCRdb called clonotypes with MiXCR, one entry per CDR3 protein. The sample holds a few hundred thousand distinct CDR3 sequences; about 3% are singletons and the top ten take approximately 3%. Sequencing was performed on CD4+ T cells sorted from PBMCs, taken 10 days after the yellow fever booster vaccination. The TCR was taken from a man between 18 and 35 years old who received the YFV17D yellow fever vaccine. The chain employs TRBV10-3 and TRBJ2-2; no reliable D call. CDR3 region: CAISEHARVMGTGELFF. The CDR3 DNA reads as TGTGCCATCAGTGAGCACGCCCGTGTGATGGGCACCGGGGAGCTGTTTTTT.